The 27 T cell receptor beta chains in this list originate from one sample, sequenced in a study of blood T cell repertoires in COVID-19. Measured with immunoSEQ multiplex PCR; TCRdb has only the in-frame clones, and not every one. The repertoire consists of approximately 250,000 clones, with about 90% occurring once and the leading ten covering about 4%. The sequenced material came from PBMCs or T cells enriched from blood (not recorded which). The origin of the receptors is a woman between 25 and 40 years old with acute COVID-19.

The chain couples TRBV2 to TRBJ1-6; maybe TRBD1 (6 bases). The length of the CDR3 is 15 residues. Germline values: CDR1 SNHLY, CDR2 FYNNEI. Deletions cut 8 bases from V and 4 bases from J, with 15 bases between. CDR3 in DNA: TGTGCCAGCTCCCCGGACAGAGTGTATAATTCACCCCTCCACTTT. It codes for CASSPDRVYNSPLHF.

This clone has a single count. The genes are TRBV19 and TRBJ2-5; the match to TRBD2 covers 10 bases. This CDR3 has 17 residues. The V gene's germline CDR1 is LNHDA and CDR2 SQIVND (reference sequence). The ends lost 1 base at V and 4 bases at J; junction bases unmatched: 9. CDR3 sequence (DNA): TGTGCCAGTAGTATAGGGGGGGGTTTAGCGGGAGGAGAGACCCAGTACTTC. Encoded protein: CASSIGGGLAGGETQYF.

Points on this clone: A far larger clone differs by one base, so this is likely a read error. The chain combines TRBV5-6 with TRBJ2-7; TRBD2 matches at 11 bases. The CDR3 is 14 amino acids. Germline lookup yields CDR1 SGHDT and CDR2 YYEEEE. The ends lost 3 bases at V and 3 bases at J; junction bases unmatched: 2. CDR3 in amino acids: CASSYGTSGYEQYF. The CDR3 DNA reads TGTGCCAGCAGCTACGGGACTAGCGGCTACGAGCAGTACTTC.

CDR3 nucleotide sequence: TGTGCCAGCAGTGAATCCGGGGTAGCGGGAGCAACGGACACCGGGGAGCTGTTTTTT. It is translated as CASSESGVAGATDTGELFF. The gene calls are TRBV2 and TRBJ2-2; 9 positions match TRBD2. Per the germline V gene, CDR1 is SNHLY and CDR2 is FYNNEI. The CDR3 is made up of 19 amino acids. V trimming: 2 bases; J trimming: 3 bases; junction bases outside the gene matches: 13. The whole variable domain, filled in from reference TRBV2 and TRBJ2-2, reads EPEVTQTPSHQVTQMGQEVILRCVPISNHLYFYWYRQILGQKVEFLVSFYNNEISEKSEIFDDQFSVERPDGSNFTLKIRSTKLEDSAMYFCASSESGVAGATDTGELFFGEGSRLTVL.

J is TRBJ2-7 and V is TRBV28; 8 positions match TRBD1. CDR1 is MDHEN, CDR2 SYDVKM, per germline. Trimming at V came to 7 bases and at J to 4 bases, leaving 12 bases not matched to a gene. The CDR3 spans 15 residues. CDR3: CASTTYGQGAYEQYF. Here the CDR3 DNA reads TGTGCCAGCACCACCTACGGACAGGGTGCATACGAGCAGTACTTC.

The chain links TRBV27 to TRBJ1-1; tentatively, D is TRBD1 (6 bases). V lost 3 bases and J lost 6, with 14 bases in between. The CDR3 has 14 residues. Germline V CDR1 and CDR2: MNHEY, SMNVEV (reference sequence). This CDR3 reads CASSFGAGVSEAFF. The CDR3 coding sequence is TGTGCCAGCAGTTTCGGGGCAGGGGTCTCTGAAGCTTTCTTT.

V usage is TRBV4-1 and J usage is TRBJ1-5; 8 nucleotides align to TRBD1. The CDR3 totals 15 residues. Trimming at V came to 0 bases and at J to 7 bases, leaving 5 bases not matched to a gene. The germline V gene has CDR1 MGHRA and CDR2 YSYEKL. The CDR3 here is CASSQEVTGGQPQHF. CDR3 sequence (DNA): TGCGCCAGCAGCCAAGAAGTAACAGGGGGACAGCCCCAGCATTTT.

The rearrangement uses TRBV14 and TRBJ1-4, with 7 bases matching TRBD1. The CDR3 is 14 amino acids. Trimming removed 4 bases from V and 8 bases from J; junction bases left unmatched: 7. CDR1 is SGHDN and CDR2 is FVKESK in the germline V gene. The CDR3 is CASSPRTGSEKLFF. The CDR3 bases are TGTGCCAGCAGCCCCAGGACAGGTTCGGAAAAACTGTTTTTT.

J is TRBJ1-4 and V is TRBV3-1 (or the pseudogene TRBV3-2); possible D gene TRBD1, 6 bases. The CDR3 runs 15 residues. Between the trimmed V and J ends, which lost 3 bases and 8 bases, there was a span of 16 bases. The germline V gene encodes CDR1 LGHDT and CDR2 YNNKEL (reference sequence). The CDR3 loop reads CASSHPTVTGEKLFF. The CDR3 nucleotides read TGTGCCAGCAGCCATCCTACAGTCACAGGGGAAAAACTGTTTTTT.

The CDR3 DNA reads as TGTGCCAGTAGCCCCGGGGTGAAGATAAATTCACCCCTCCACTTT. Translation: CASSPGVKINSPLHF. V gene TRBV19 combines with J gene TRBJ1-6; D uncertain. The CDR3 consists of 15 residues. From germline, CDR1 is LNHDA and CDR2 SQIVND (reference sequence). Trimming pared 6 bases from V and 7 bases from J, leaving 16 bases between.

The gene calls are TRBV9 and TRBJ2-5; TRBD2 matches at 12 bases. CDR3 size: 18 residues. CDR1 and CDR2 from the germline V gene are SGDLS and YYNGEE. The V and J ends lost 0 bases and 5 bases, in that order; junction bases with no gene match: 11. DNA for the CDR3: TGTGCCAGCAGCGTAGTCCCTTCCGGACTAGCGGGATCGGAGACCCAGTACTTC. This codes for CASSVVPSGLAGSETQYF.

Written as DNA, the CDR3 is TGCGCCAGCAGCCCCCCCGGCGGGGAGCTGTTTTTT. Protein: CASSPPGGELFF. The chain carries TRBV4-1 and TRBJ2-2; D call uncertain. The germline V gene has CDR1 MGHRA and CDR2 YSYEKL. The CDR3 contains 12 residues. The V and J ends lost 4 bases and 7 bases respectively, with 7 bases between them.

This chain links TRBV14 with TRBJ2-6, with D unresolved. This CDR3 region has 17 residues. The ends were cut back, 0 bases at V and 2 bases at J, with 11 bases in the middle. The V gene's germline CDR1 is SGHDN and CDR2 FVKESK. The CDR3 loop is CASSQDWANPGANVLTF. The DNA for the CDR3 is TGTGCCAGCAGCCAAGACTGGGCTAATCCTGGGGCCAACGTCCTGACTTTC.

The chain carries TRBV19 and TRBJ2-6; 9 nucleotides align to TRBD2. Germline V gives CDR1 LNHDA, CDR2 SQIVND (reference sequence). The trim removed 7 bases at V and 3 bases at J, leaving 10 bases unmatched. CDR3 size: 17 residues. The CDR3 DNA reads TGTGCCAGTATCATGCGGGAGGGCCTTGTTGGGGCCAACGTCCTGACTTTC. It codes for CASIMREGLVGANVLTF. The entire variable domain, with the rest obtained from reference TRBV19 and TRBJ2-6, is as follows: DGGITQSPKYLFRKEGQNVTLSCEQNLNHDAMYWYRQDPGQGLRLIYYSQIVNDFQKGDIAEGYSVSREKKESFPLTVTSAQKNPTAFYLCASIMREGLVGANVLTFGAGSRLTVL.

The J gene is TRBJ2-6, the V gene TRBV24-1; 7 bases fit TRBD1. Trimming removed 12 bases from V and 1 base from J; junction bases left unmatched: 26. CDR1 and CDR2 (germline): KGHDR, SFDVKD. The CDR3 totals 21 residues. As DNA, the CDR3 is TGTGCCTCAATGATTATATACTCCGCGGACAGGCCAATATCTGGGGCCAACGTCCTGACTTTC. Its translation: CASMIIYSADRPISGANVLTF.

This chain joins TRBV7-2 and TRBJ2-7, with a tentative D call TRBD1 (5 bases). Trimming left V 4 bases short and J 1 base short, with 11 bases between. The germline V gene encodes CDR1 SGHTA and CDR2 FQGNSA. The CDR3 is made up of 14 amino acids. The CDR3 loop reads CASSSRAGSYEQYF. DNA of the CDR3: TGTGCCAGCAGCTCCCGGGCAGGGTCCTACGAGCAGTACTTC.

This sequence joins TRBV5-6 and TRBJ2-1; 7 bases are shared with TRBD1. With 3 bases clipped from V and 3 bases from J, the junction kept 6 bases outside the gene matches. The CDR3 is made up of 15 amino acids. Germline V gene sequence: CDR1 SGHDT, CDR2 YYEEEE. This CDR3 reads CASSSWTGGYNEQFF. The CDR3 nucleotides read TGTGCCAGCAGCTCCTGGACAGGCGGCTACAATGAGCAGTTCTTC. Together with reference TRBV5-6 and TRBJ2-1, the CDR3 gives the full variable domain: DAGVTQSPTHLIKTRGQQVTLRCSPKSGHDTVSWYQQALGQGPQFIFQYYEEEERQRGNFPDRFSGHQFPNYSSELNVNALLLGDSALYLCASSSWTGGYNEQFFGPGTRLTVL.

J is TRBJ1-1 and V is TRBV30; the D gene is possibly TRBD1 (5 bases). With 0 bases removed from V and 1 base from J, the gap between germline ends came to 9 bases. The CDR3 has 14 residues. CDR1 and CDR2 from the germline V gene are GTSNPN and SVGIG (reference sequence). CDR3 nucleotide sequence: TGTGCCTGGAGTGTACAGGTCAGGAACACTGAAGCTTTCTTT. It specifies CAWSVQVRNTEAFF.

The rearrangement uses TRBV6-1 and TRBJ1-1; D is undetermined. This CDR3 is built from 12 residues. V lost 2 bases, J lost 5 bases, and 6 bases lay in between. The germline V gene has CDR1 MNHNS and CDR2 SASEGT. CDR3 residues: CASSESGTEAFF. CDR3 in DNA: TGTGCCAGCAGTGAATCGGGAACTGAAGCTTTCTTT.

V gene TRBV19 combines with J gene TRBJ2-3; D gene unclear. V shed 1 base and J shed 2 bases, with 4 bases lying between them. The CDR3 contains 13 residues. In germline, CDR1 is LNHDA, CDR2 SQIVND (reference sequence). For the CDR3, the DNA is TGTGCCAGTAGTATAGTCCTCACAGATACGCAGTATTTT. Residues: CASSIVLTDTQYF.

Concerning this clone: Other DNA sequences in the sample encode the same CDR3. This chain connects TRBV24-1 to TRBJ2-3; D is ambiguous. The V gene's germline CDR1 is KGHDR and CDR2 SFDVKD. Trimming stripped 10 bases from V and 1 base from J, with 14 bases between. The CDR3 runs to 14 residues. CDR3 region: CATSRGSGTDTQYF. CDR3 nucleotides: TGTGCCACGAGTCGAGGATCGGGCACAGATACGCAGTATTTT.

J is TRBJ1-2 and V is TRBV10-3; 9 nucleotides align to TRBD1. Trimming removed 9 bases from V and 1 base from J; junction bases left unmatched: 3. From germline, CDR1 is ENHRY and CDR2 SYGVKD. The CDR3 length is 13 residues. The CDR3 is CAIDRGVNYGYTF. The CDR3 region has the DNA TGTGCCATTGACAGGGGGGTTAACTATGGCTACACCTTC.

This chain connects TRBV11-3 to TRBJ1-6, with TRBD1 identical over 8 bases. Germline V CDR1 and CDR2: SGHNT, YENEEA. The junction had 3 bases not matched to a gene; V was cut back by 0 bases and J by 8 bases. CDR3 length: 15 amino acids. The CDR3 nucleotides are TGTGCCAGCAGCTTAGAGGGGACAGGAGATTCACCCCTCCACTTT. The encoded protein is CASSLEGTGDSPLHF.

This rearrangement joins TRBV19 to TRBJ2-5, with 7 bases identical to TRBD1. Germline loops: CDR1 LNHDA, CDR2 SQIVND (reference sequence). V shed 3 bases and J 1 base; nucleotides not matched to a gene: 5. The CDR3 extends over 15 amino acids. The CDR3 protein is CASSIVQGLQETQYF. In DNA form, the CDR3 reads TGTGCCAGTAGTATTGTACAGGGGCTCCAAGAGACCCAGTACTTC.

The gene calls are TRBV2 and TRBJ2-2; 7 bases line up with TRBD2. CDR3 length equals 15 residues. The trim removed 6 bases at V and 5 bases at J, leaving 9 bases unmatched. The germline V gene encodes CDR1 SNHLY and CDR2 FYNNEI. CDR3 amino acids: CASRTGAGETGELFF. The CDR3 coding sequence is TGTGCCAGCAGGACCGGGGCGGGAGAAACCGGGGAGCTGTTTTTT.

This chain links TRBV28 with TRBJ1-2, with 8 bases fitting TRBD1. The trim removed 6 bases at V and 4 bases at J, leaving 4 bases unmatched. Germline CDR1 is MDHEN and CDR2 is SYDVKM. The CDR3 length is 13 residues. CDR3: CASRPGQGYGYTF. The DNA for the CDR3 is TGTGCCAGCAGACCCGGACAGGGCTATGGCTACACCTTC.

The chain uses TRBV14 and TRBJ2-5; a possible D gene is TRBD1 (5 bases). Trimming cost V 0 bases and J 2 bases, with 10 bases left between them. CDR3 length: 15 residues. CDR1 is SGHDN, CDR2 FVKESK, per germline. For the CDR3, the DNA is TGTGCCAGCAGCCAAGAGGACAAACCACAAGAGACCCAGTACTTC. Translation: CASSQEDKPQETQYF.